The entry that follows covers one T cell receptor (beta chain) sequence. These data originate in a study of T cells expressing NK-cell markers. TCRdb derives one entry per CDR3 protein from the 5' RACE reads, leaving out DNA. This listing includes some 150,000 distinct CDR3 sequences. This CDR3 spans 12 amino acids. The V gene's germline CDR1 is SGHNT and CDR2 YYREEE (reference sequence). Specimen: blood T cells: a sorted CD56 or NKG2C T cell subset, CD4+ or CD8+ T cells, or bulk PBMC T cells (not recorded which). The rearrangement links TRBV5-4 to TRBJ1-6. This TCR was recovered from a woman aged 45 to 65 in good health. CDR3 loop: CASSFRNSPLHF. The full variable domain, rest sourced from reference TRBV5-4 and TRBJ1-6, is ETGVTQSPTHLIKTRGQQVTLRCSSQSGHNTVSWYQQALGQGPQFIFQYYREEENGRGNFPPRFSGLQFPNYSSELNVNALELDDSALYLCASSFRNSPLHFGNGTRLTVT.